This T cell receptor (beta chain) derives from a study of CD8 T cells in Susac syndrome. The V and J ends lost 5 bases and 4 bases respectively, with 15 bases between them. This CDR3 region has 15 residues. The germline V gene encodes CDR1 DFQATT and CDR2 SNEGSKA (reference sequence). With random hexamers, reverse transcription was performed on about 0.5 to 1 ug of RNA. Amplification of the TCR beta CDR3 was carried out by immunoSEQ multiplex PCR, which spanned a total of 54 Vbeta and 13 Jbeta segments. One entry per CDR3 protein, called by TCRdb with MiXCR from the immunoSEQ multiplex PCR reads. The sample has hundreds of thousands of distinct CDR3 sequences; 95% are singletons.

The TCR comes from a human donor with multiple sclerosis. The chain uses TRBV20-1 and TRBJ1-6; weak D call: TRBD1 (6 bases). Material: CD4+ T cells from PBMCs. CDR3 residues: CSASYRALYNSPLHF. For the CDR3, the DNA is TGCAGTGCTTCTTACAGGGCCTTGTATAATTCACCCCTCCACTTT.